This T cell receptor (beta chain) was obtained from a study of blood T cell repertoires in COVID-19. The overall study: Samples taken during acute and convalescent COVID-19 were collected in the United States, Italy and Spain.

In the original workflow: Estimation of nucleated cell counts relied on the amplification of reference gene primers. Assay used: immunoSEQ multiplex PCR; TCRdb lists only in-frame clones, some missing. V and J calls and clone size follow that table, whereas D and trimming were derived from the DNA. The sample contains 27,000 or so clones, about 80% of which appear only once. The origin of this receptor is a man between 65 and 85 years old with acute or convalescent COVID-19. Sequencing was carried out using peripheral blood.

CDR3 sequence: CAWSGHPNTEAFF. CDR3 coding DNA: TGTGCCTGGAGTGGGCACCCTAACACTGAAGCTTTCTTT. The chain links TRBV30 to TRBJ1-1, with D unresolved. V was trimmed by 1 base and J by 2 bases, leaving 8 bases between them. The CDR3 length is 13 residues. Per the germline V gene, CDR1 is GTSNPN and CDR2 is SVGIG (reference sequence).